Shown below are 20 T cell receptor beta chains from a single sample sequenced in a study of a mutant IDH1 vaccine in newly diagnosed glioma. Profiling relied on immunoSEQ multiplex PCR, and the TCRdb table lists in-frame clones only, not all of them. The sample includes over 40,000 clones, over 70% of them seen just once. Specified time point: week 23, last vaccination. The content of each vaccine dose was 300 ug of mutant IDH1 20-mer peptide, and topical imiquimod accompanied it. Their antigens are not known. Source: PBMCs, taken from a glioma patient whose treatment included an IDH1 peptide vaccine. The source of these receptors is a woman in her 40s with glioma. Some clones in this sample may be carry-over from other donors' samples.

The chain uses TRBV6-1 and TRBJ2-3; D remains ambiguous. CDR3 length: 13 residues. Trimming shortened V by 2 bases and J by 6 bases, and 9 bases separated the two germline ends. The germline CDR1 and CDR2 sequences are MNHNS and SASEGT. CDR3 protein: CASSERHGDTQYF. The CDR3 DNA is TGTGCCAGCAGTGAAAGACATGGGGATACGCAGTATTTT.

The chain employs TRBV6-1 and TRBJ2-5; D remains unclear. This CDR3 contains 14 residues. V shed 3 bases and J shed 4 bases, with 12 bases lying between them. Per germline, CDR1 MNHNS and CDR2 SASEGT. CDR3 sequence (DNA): TGTGCCAGCAGTGAGGGTGGGCGGTTAGAGACCCAGTACTTC. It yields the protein CASSEGGRLETQYF.

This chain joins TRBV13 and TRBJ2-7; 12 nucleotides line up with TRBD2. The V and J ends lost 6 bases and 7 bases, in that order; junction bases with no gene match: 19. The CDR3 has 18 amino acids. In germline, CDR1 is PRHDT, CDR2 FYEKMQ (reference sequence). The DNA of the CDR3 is TGTGCCAGCAGTCGACAGGGGGCTAGCGGGAGGGCCCTCGGAGAGCAGTACTTC. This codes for CASSRQGASGRALGEQYF.

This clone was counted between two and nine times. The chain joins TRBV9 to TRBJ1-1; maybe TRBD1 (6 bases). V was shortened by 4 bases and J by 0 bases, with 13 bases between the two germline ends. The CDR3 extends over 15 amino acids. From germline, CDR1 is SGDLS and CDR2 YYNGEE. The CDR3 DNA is TGTGCCAGCAGCCAAGAGGGGGGGCTGAACACTGAAGCTTTCTTT. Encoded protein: CASSQEGGLNTEAFF. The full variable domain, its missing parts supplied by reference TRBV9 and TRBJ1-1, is DSGVTQTPKHLITATGQRVTLRCSPRSGDLSVYWYQQSLDQGLQFLIQYYNGEERAKGNILERFSAQQFPDLHSELNLSSLELGDSALYFCASSQEGGLNTEAFFGQGTRLTVV.

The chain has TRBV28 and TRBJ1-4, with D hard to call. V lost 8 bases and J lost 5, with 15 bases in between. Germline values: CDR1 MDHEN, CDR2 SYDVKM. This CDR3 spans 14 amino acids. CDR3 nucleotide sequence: TGTGCCAGCGGGTTGGACGGATTGAATGAAAAACTGTTTTTT. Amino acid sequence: CASGLDGLNEKLFF.

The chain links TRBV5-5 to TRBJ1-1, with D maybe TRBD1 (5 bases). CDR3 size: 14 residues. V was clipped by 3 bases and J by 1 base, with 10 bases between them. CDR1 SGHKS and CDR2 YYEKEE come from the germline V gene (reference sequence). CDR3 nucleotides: TGTGCCAGCAGCTCCGGGACTTCGAACACTGAAGCTTTCTTT. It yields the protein CASSSGTSNTEAFF.

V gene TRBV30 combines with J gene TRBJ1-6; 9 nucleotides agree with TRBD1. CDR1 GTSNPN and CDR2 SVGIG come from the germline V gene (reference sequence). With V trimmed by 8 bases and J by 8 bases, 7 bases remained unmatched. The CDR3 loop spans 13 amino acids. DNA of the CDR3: TGTGCCATACCGGGACAGGGATATTCACCCCTCCACTTT. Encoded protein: CAIPGQGYSPLHF. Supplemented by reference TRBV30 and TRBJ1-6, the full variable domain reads SQTIHQWPATLVQPVGSPLSLECTVEGTSNPNLYWYRQAAGRGLQLLFYSVGIGQISSEVPQNLSASRPQDRQFILSSKKLLLSDSGFYLCAIPGQGYSPLHFGNGTRLTVT.

The CDR3 bases are TGTGCCAGCCAGTGGGGACAGGGATCTGGAAACACCATATATTTT. It specifies CASQWGQGSGNTIYF. The chain has TRBV2 and TRBJ1-3; TRBD1 agrees at 9 bases. The V gene end was trimmed by 8 bases and the J gene end by 1 base; junction bases not matched to a gene: 6. The CDR3 length is 15 residues. Germline V gene data show CDR1 as SNHLY and CDR2 as FYNNEI.

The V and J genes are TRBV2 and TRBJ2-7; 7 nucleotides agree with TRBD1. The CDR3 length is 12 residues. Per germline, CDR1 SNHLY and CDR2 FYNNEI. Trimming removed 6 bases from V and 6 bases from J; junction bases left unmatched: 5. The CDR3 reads CASRGTVAEQYF. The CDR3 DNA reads TGTGCCAGCAGGGGGACAGTCGCCGAGCAGTACTTC.

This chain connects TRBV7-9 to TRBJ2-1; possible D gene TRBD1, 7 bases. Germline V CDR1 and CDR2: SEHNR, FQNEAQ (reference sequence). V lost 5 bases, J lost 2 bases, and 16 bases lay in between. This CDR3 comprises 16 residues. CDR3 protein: CASSPIRGVTYNEQFF. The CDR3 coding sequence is TGTGCCAGCAGCCCGATCAGGGGGGTAACCTACAATGAGCAGTTCTTC.

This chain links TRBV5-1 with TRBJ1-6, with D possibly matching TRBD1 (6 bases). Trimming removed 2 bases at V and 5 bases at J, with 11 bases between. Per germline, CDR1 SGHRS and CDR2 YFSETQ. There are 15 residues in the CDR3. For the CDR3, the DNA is TGCGCCAGCAGCTTAACAGGGATGGATAATTCACCCCTCCACTTT. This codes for CASSLTGMDNSPLHF.

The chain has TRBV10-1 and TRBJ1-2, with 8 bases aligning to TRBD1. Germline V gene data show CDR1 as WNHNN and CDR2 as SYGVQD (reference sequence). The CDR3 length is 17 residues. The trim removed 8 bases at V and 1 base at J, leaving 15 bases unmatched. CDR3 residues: CASGQSGTGYLNYGYTF. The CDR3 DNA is TGCGCCAGCGGGCAATCCGGGACAGGATACCTTAACTATGGCTACACCTTC.

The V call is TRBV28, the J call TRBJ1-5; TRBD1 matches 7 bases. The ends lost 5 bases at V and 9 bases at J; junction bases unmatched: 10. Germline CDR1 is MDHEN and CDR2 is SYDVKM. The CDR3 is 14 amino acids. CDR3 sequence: CASSPTGAVRPQHF. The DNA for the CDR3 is TGTGCCAGCAGTCCCACAGGGGCGGTGAGGCCCCAGCATTTT.

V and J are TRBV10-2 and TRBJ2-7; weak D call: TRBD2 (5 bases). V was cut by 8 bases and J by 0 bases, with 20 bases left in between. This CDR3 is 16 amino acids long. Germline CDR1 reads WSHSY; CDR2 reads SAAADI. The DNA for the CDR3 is TGCGCCAGCTCCGTTTTGAGGTCTACTAGCTCCTACGAGCAGTACTTC. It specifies CASSVLRSTSSYEQYF.

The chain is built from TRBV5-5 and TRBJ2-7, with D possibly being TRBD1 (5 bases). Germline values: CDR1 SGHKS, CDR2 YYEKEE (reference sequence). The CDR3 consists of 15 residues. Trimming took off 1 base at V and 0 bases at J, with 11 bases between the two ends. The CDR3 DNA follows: TGTGCCAGCAGCTTGTGGCAGGGATCCTCCTACGAGCAGTACTTC. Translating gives CASSLWQGSSYEQYF.

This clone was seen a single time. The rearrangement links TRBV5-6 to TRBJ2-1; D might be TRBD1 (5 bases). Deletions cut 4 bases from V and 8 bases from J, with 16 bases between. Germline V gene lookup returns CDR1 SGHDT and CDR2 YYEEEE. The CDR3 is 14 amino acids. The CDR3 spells CASSRLLYRYEQFF. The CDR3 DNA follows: TGTGCCAGCAGCCGACTCCTCTACAGGTATGAGCAGTTCTTC.

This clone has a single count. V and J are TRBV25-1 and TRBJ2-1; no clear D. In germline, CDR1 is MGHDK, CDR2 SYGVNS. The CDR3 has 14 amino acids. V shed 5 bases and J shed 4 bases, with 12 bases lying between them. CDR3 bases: TGTGCCAGCAGTCAGACTGACCCGTACAATGAGCAGTTCTTC. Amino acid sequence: CASSQTDPYNEQFF.

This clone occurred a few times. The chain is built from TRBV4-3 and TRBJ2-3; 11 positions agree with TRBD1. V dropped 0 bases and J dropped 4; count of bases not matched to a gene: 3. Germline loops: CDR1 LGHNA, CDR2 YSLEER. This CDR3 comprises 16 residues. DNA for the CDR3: TGCGCCAGCAGCCAAGATATGGGACAGGGGGCAGATACGCAGTATTTT. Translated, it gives CASSQDMGQGADTQYF.

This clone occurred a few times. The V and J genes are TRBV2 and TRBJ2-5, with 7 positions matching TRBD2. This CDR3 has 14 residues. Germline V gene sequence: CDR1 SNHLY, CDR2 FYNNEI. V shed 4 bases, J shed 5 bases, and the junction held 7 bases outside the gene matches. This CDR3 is CASSGGSHGETQYF. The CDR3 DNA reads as TGTGCCAGCAGTGGCGGGAGTCATGGGGAGACCCAGTACTTC.

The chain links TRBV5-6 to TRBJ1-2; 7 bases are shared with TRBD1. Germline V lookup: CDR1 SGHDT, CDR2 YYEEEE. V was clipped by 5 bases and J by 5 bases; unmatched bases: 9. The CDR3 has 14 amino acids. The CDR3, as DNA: TGTGCCAGCAGGCGGGGGACAGAGACATATGGCTACACCTTC. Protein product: CASRRGTETYGYTF.